Sequencing of this TCR beta chain was carried out in a study of blood T cell repertoires in COVID-19. As processed by the authors: Reference gene primer amplification gave estimated nucleated cell counts. Method: immunoSEQ multiplex PCR; TCRdb's copy keeps in-frame clones and lacks some. The DNA was the basis for D and trimming; V, J and clone size are from that table. The table has about 36,000 clones, about two thirds seen once. Trimming removed 5 bases from V and 0 bases from J, with 13 bases in between. CDR1 is SEHNR, CDR2 FQNEAQ, per germline (reference sequence). The CDR3 totals 15 residues. This chain uses TRBV7-9 with TRBJ1-2; perhaps TRBD1 as D (5 bases). The sample taken for sequencing was peripheral blood. The TCR comes from a man between 65 and 85 years old with COVID-19, enrolled during active disease. CDR3: CASSPRAGPNYGYTF. In nucleotides, the CDR3 is TGTGCCAGCAGCCCCCGGGCAGGGCCTAACTATGGCTACACCTTC.